Following are 32 T cell receptor beta chains from one sample sequenced in a study of patients and donors after allogeneic stem cell transplantation. TCRdb reanalysed the RT-PCR reads using MiXCR and keeps one entry per CDR3 protein. Of around 150,000 distinct CDR3 sequences listed, about a third are singletons. The specimen was blood, either unsorted or a sorted T cell fraction (not recorded which). The receptors stem from a human donor who was either an allogeneic HSCT recipient or a stem cell or donor lymphocyte infusion donor (not recorded which). It is not recorded whose cells these are; they may come from a transplant donor.

The chain combines TRBV4-1 with TRBJ1-4; D gene ambiguous. V was pared by 4 bases and J by 4 bases, with 10 bases between. The CDR3 contains 14 residues. The germline V gene encodes CDR1 MGHRA and CDR2 YSYEKL. In nucleotides, the CDR3 is TGCGCCAGCAGCCCGCAGGTCGTTAATGAAAAACTGTTTTTT. Translating gives CASSPQVVNEKLFF.

The genes are TRBV7-9 and TRBJ1-6, with D unclear. Deletions cut 4 bases from V and 0 bases from J, with 16 bases between. CDR3 size: 18 residues. Germline CDR1 SEHNR, CDR2 FQNEAQ (reference sequence). DNA of the CDR3: TGTGCCAGCAGCTCGCCAAAGGAAGCCAGCTCCTATAATTCACCCCTCCACTTT. Translating gives CASSSPKEASSYNSPLHF.

The table lists this clonotype with a few counts. The V call is TRBV29-1, the J call TRBJ1-1; the D is unclear. This CDR3 contains 13 residues. CDR1 SQVTM and CDR2 ANQGSEA come from the germline V gene. Trimming stripped 7 bases from V and 9 bases from J, with 21 bases between. The CDR3 nucleotides read TGCAGCGCCTCTCTCGACGATTCCGTGAAAGCTTTCTTT. Encoded protein: CSASLDDSVKAFF.

A few counts support this clonotype. The genes are TRBV7-9 and TRBJ2-2; no definite D call. Germline CDR1 is SEHNR and CDR2 is FQNEAQ (reference sequence). This CDR3 comprises 15 residues. V lost 2 bases, J lost 6 bases, and 13 bases lay in between. Here the CDR3 reads CASSLFRQWAGELFF. CDR3 DNA: TGTGCCAGCAGCTTATTTCGGCAGTGGGCCGGGGAGCTGTTTTTT.

CDR3 amino acids: CASSQGKGTADGYTF. Written as DNA, the CDR3 is TGTGCCAGCAGCCAAGGGAAGGGTACTGCGGATGGCTACACCTTC. The rearrangement links TRBV3-1 to TRBJ1-2, with D unclear. Trimming removed 1 base at V and 6 bases at J, with 15 bases between. The germline CDR1 and CDR2 sequences are LGHDT and YNNKEL (reference sequence). This CDR3 has 15 residues.

The chain combines TRBV20-1 with TRBJ2-1; D not certain. Trimming left V 3 bases short and J 2 bases short, with 14 bases between. The CDR3 runs to 15 residues. Per the germline V gene, CDR1 is DFQATT and CDR2 is SNEGSKA (reference sequence). CDR3 sequence (DNA): TGCAGTGCTAGGGCGAACGAAGGGACCTACAATGAGCAGTTCTTC. This translates into CSARANEGTYNEQFF.

J is TRBJ1-4 and V is TRBV7-2, with D hard to call. V gave up 2 bases and J gave up 8 bases, with 9 bases separating them. CDR3 size: 13 residues. Germline V gene data show CDR1 as SGHTA and CDR2 as FQGNSA. In DNA, the CDR3 is TGTGCCAGCAGCTTAAGGGTACAGGAAAAACTGTTTTTT. It translates to CASSLRVQEKLFF.

The CDR3 sequence: CASSSGGVGNTIYF. The CDR3 DNA sequence: TGTGCCAGCAGTTCGGGAGGGGTTGGAAACACCATATATTTT. This chain connects TRBV28 to TRBJ1-3; TRBD1 might be the D (5 bases). The CDR3 consists of 14 residues. Trimming removed 4 bases at V and 3 bases at J, with 10 bases between. Germline V CDR1 and CDR2: MDHEN, SYDVKM.

The table lists this clonotype with a few counts. The chain links TRBV29-1 to TRBJ1-3, with D maybe TRBD1 (6 bases). V gave up 2 bases and J gave up 0 bases, with 11 bases separating them. The CDR3 runs to 15 residues. The germline V gene has CDR1 SQVTM and CDR2 ANQGSEA. CDR3 loop: CSVERQGPSGNTIYF. The CDR3 nucleotides read TGCAGCGTTGAACGGCAGGGGCCCTCTGGAAACACCATATATTTT.

The J gene is TRBJ1-5, the V gene TRBV28; possibly TRBD1 for D (6 bases). V was cut by 3 bases and J by 5 bases, with 14 bases left in between. Germline V CDR1 and CDR2: MDHEN, SYDVKM. The CDR3 spans 15 residues. The CDR3 coding sequence is TGTGCCAGCAGTTTGGGTACAGGGATCTATCAGCCCCAGCATTTT. Translating gives CASSLGTGIYQPQHF.

This sequence joins TRBV4-2 and TRBJ1-1; TRBD1 aligns across 9 bases. The V and J ends lost 5 bases and 5 bases, in that order; junction bases with no gene match: 9. This CDR3 contains 15 residues. Germline CDR1 reads LGHNA; CDR2 reads YNFKEQ. The CDR3: CASSSRPGQGTEAFF. CDR3 coding DNA: TGTGCCAGCAGCTCCCGACCGGGACAGGGAACTGAAGCTTTCTTT.

This clonotype has more than one count but fewer than ten. V usage is TRBV10-3 and J usage is TRBJ2-7; a weak D match, TRBD2 (6 bases). This CDR3 spans 14 amino acids. Germline V gene data show CDR1 as ENHRY and CDR2 as SYGVKD. V lost 0 bases to trimming and J lost 4 bases, with 10 bases between them. CDR3 region: CAISESGSGYEQYV. The CDR3 DNA sequence: TGTGCCATCAGTGAGTCGGGTAGCGGATACGAGCAGTACGTC.

This clonotype has a handful of counts. The J gene is TRBJ2-5, the V gene TRBV4-2; D is perhaps TRBD2 (6 bases). Germline V gene data show CDR1 as LGHNA and CDR2 as YNFKEQ. V lost 3 bases, J lost 2 bases, and 10 bases lay in between. The CDR3 loop spans 14 amino acids. CDR3 coding DNA: TGTGCCAGCAGCCATCCGGGAGAACAAGAGACCCAGTACTTC. Its protein is CASSHPGEQETQYF.

CDR3 sequence: CASTLRAGGSNQPQHF. The CDR3 nucleotides read TGTGCCAGCACCCTGAGGGCAGGGGGCTCCAATCAGCCCCAGCATTTT. V is TRBV28 and J is TRBJ1-5, with 8 bases fitting TRBD1. This CDR3 is 16 amino acids long. V was pared by 7 bases and J by 3 bases, with 11 bases of the junction left unmatched. CDR1 and CDR2 (germline): MDHEN, SYDVKM.

This clonotype was counted at least ten times. The chain has TRBV5-6 and TRBJ1-2, with 8 bases matching TRBD1. This CDR3 is built from 16 residues. V shed 4 bases, J shed 0 bases, and the junction held 8 bases outside the gene matches. Per the germline V gene, CDR1 is SGHDT and CDR2 is YYEEEE. The CDR3 coding sequence is TGTGCCAGCAGCCCCCACGACAGGGGCCCTAACTATGGCTACACCTTC. Amino acids: CASSPHDRGPNYGYTF.

The V call is TRBV27, the J call TRBJ1-5; D gene ambiguous. The CDR3 runs 16 residues. Germline V lookup: CDR1 MNHEY, CDR2 SMNVEV (reference sequence). V lost 0 bases, J lost 0 bases, and 9 bases lay in between. For the CDR3, the DNA is TGTGCCAGCAGTTTATCGACGGGCCATAGCAATCAGCCCCAGCATTTT. Translated, it gives CASSLSTGHSNQPQHF.

This clonotype was seen more than once but under ten times. The CDR3 spells CSARDRGVTEAFF. The CDR3 coding sequence is TGCAGTGCTAGGGACAGGGGGGTCACTGAAGCTTTCTTT. V and J are TRBV20-1 and TRBJ1-1, with 10 bases aligning to TRBD1. V dropped 3 bases and J dropped 4; count of bases not matched to a gene: 2. Germline V gene sequence: CDR1 DFQATT, CDR2 SNEGSKA (reference sequence). The CDR3 length is 13 residues.

The chain employs TRBV10-3 and TRBJ1-4, with D perhaps matching TRBD1 (6 bases). V shed 0 bases and J shed 4 bases, with 15 bases lying between them. CDR3 length equals 17 residues. Germline V gene data show CDR1 as ENHRY and CDR2 as SYGVKD. The CDR3 DNA follows: TGTGCCATCAGTGAGTCGGAGACGGGCAGGGGTAATGAAAAACTGTTTTTT. Encoded protein: CAISESETGRGNEKLFF.

The V call is TRBV5-8, the J call TRBJ1-5; D perhaps matches TRBD1 (6 bases). V was trimmed by 5 bases and J by 6 bases, leaving 12 bases between them. Per the germline V gene, CDR1 is SGHTS and CDR2 is YDEGEE. The CDR3 is 13 residues long. The CDR3 protein is CASSMEGGQPQHF. The CDR3 DNA sequence: TGTGCCAGCAGTATGGAGGGGGGTCAGCCCCAGCATTTT.

This rearrangement joins TRBV3-1 to TRBJ2-6; 11 bases fit TRBD2. CDR3 length: 18 amino acids. After removal of 4 bases from V and 10 bases from J, the junction contained 15 bases not matched to a gene. The germline CDR1 and CDR2 sequences are LGHDT and YNNKEL (reference sequence). The CDR3 nucleotides are TGTGCCAGCAGCCCCGGGACTAGCGGACCCAGGATTTTAAACGTCCTGACTTTC. Encoded protein: CASSPGTSGPRILNVLTF.

The chain couples TRBV18 to TRBJ1-5; D remains ambiguous. The V end lost 3 bases, the J end lost 2 bases, and 11 bases lay between the germline ends. The CDR3 sequence is 15 residues long. Germline values: CDR1 KGHSH, CDR2 LQKENI. The CDR3 reads CASSPLGKGNQPQHF. In nucleotides, the CDR3 is TGTGCCAGCTCACCGTTAGGGAAAGGCAATCAGCCCCAGCATTTT.

As for this clonotype: Since no conserved phenylalanine or tryptophan closes the CDR3, a read error is the likely cause. This chain connects TRBV7-3 to TRBJ1-4; 10 bases are shared with TRBD1. Germline values: CDR1 SGHTA, CDR2 FQGTGA. V lost 5 bases, J lost 8 bases, and 8 bases stayed unmatched. CDR3 length: 15 residues. CDR3 nucleotides: TGTGCCAGCAGCCCCACGACAGGGGGCGTCGAAAAACTGTTTCTT. This gives the protein CASSPTTGGVEKLFL.

This clonotype was detected only a few times. The chain has TRBV12-3 or TRBV12-4 and TRBJ1-5; 8 bases fit TRBD1. The CDR3 spans 18 residues. V lost 3 bases, J lost 1 base, and 11 bases stayed unmatched. DNA for the CDR3: TGTGCCAGCAGTTTTCAGGACAGGGCCATGCGAAGCAATCAGCCCCAGCATTTT. Protein: CASSFQDRAMRSNQPQHF.

The chain links TRBV25-1 to TRBJ2-7, with D tentatively TRBD1 (6 bases). The V end lost 3 bases, the J end lost 2 bases, and 11 bases lay between the germline ends. This CDR3 has 14 residues. Per germline, CDR1 MGHDK and CDR2 SYGVNS. CDR3 bases: TGTGCCAGCAGTGACCCGGGGACAACCTACGAGCAGTACTTC. This codes for CASSDPGTTYEQYF.

This clonotype has just a few counts. The rearrangement links TRBV6-5 to TRBJ1-6, with 10 nucleotides matching TRBD1. This CDR3 has 14 residues. V dropped 8 bases and J dropped 8; count of bases not matched to a gene: 6. The germline CDR1 and CDR2 sequences are MNHEY and SVGAGI. In nucleotides, the CDR3 is TGTGCCAGCGCGGGACAGGGGTACGATTCACCCCTCCACTTT. Protein product: CASAGQGYDSPLHF.

This clonotype was seen many times. The chain recombines TRBV7-9 with TRBJ1-5; the D gene is possibly TRBD1 (6 bases). CDR3 length: 16 amino acids. Germline lookup yields CDR1 SEHNR and CDR2 FQNEAQ (reference sequence). Trimming removed 5 bases from V and 3 bases from J, with 17 bases in between. In DNA, the CDR3 is TGTGCCAGCAGCGCCACACAGGGAGTCGCCAATCAGCCCCAGCATTTT. Translation gives CASSATQGVANQPQHF.

This chain connects TRBV10-3 to TRBJ2-4; D is unresolved. Trimming took 2 bases from V and 3 from J, leaving 17 bases between them. This CDR3 is 17 amino acids long. Germline CDR1 is ENHRY and CDR2 is SYGVKD. CDR3 region: CAISENIFRVGKNIQYF. The CDR3 DNA is TGTGCCATCAGTGAGAATATTTTCCGGGTGGGCAAAAACATTCAGTACTTC.

V gene TRBV6-6 combines with J gene TRBJ1-1; 7 bases line up with TRBD1. After removal of 4 bases from V and 10 bases from J, the junction contained 6 bases not matched to a gene. This CDR3 region has 12 residues. CDR1 MNHNY and CDR2 SVGAGI come from the germline V gene (reference sequence). The CDR3 spells CASSLKGAGAFF. The CDR3 nucleotides read TGTGCCAGCAGTTTGAAGGGGGCCGGAGCTTTCTTT.

There are a few counts of this clonotype. The chain recombines TRBV29-1 with TRBJ1-6; tentative D call: TRBD1 (6 bases). This CDR3 spans 15 amino acids. V was trimmed by 3 bases and J by 7 bases, leaving 16 bases between them. Germline CDR1 SQVTM, CDR2 ANQGSEA. The CDR3 nucleotides read TGCAGCGTTGATGCCCGGGCAGGGGAAAATTCACCCCTCCACTTT. Amino acids: CSVDARAGENSPLHF.

In this sample, this clonotype turned up a few times. The V gene is TRBV6-6, the J gene TRBJ1-1, with 8 positions matching TRBD1. Trimming took 2 bases from V and 0 from J; bases not matched to a gene: 5. The CDR3 loop spans 16 amino acids. Germline assignment: CDR1 MNHNY and CDR2 SVGAGI (reference sequence). The CDR3 nucleotides read TGTGCCAGCAGTTACGCTAGGACAGGGATGAACACTGAAGCTTTCTTT. Amino acids: CASSYARTGMNTEAFF.

This clonotype was counted only a few times. The chain recombines TRBV27 with TRBJ1-5; D is perhaps TRBD1 (5 bases). Germline V CDR1 and CDR2: MNHEY, SMNVEV (reference sequence). The V and J ends lost 2 bases and 11 bases respectively, with 19 bases between them. The CDR3 is 15 amino acids. Here the CDR3 DNA reads TGTGCCAGCAGTTTAGAGGCGGGACCGCCTCGGGCCCAGCATTTT. The encoded protein is CASSLEAGPPRAQHF.

The rearrangement links TRBV6-6 to TRBJ1-3; TRBD1 is a possible D gene (5 bases). Trimming took off 2 bases at V and 4 bases at J, with 12 bases between the two ends. Germline V gives CDR1 MNHNY, CDR2 SVGAGI (reference sequence). This CDR3 is built from 15 residues. The CDR3 loop reads CASSYVRARGNTIYF. In DNA, the CDR3 is TGTGCCAGCAGTTACGTCAGGGCGCGCGGAAACACCATATATTTT.